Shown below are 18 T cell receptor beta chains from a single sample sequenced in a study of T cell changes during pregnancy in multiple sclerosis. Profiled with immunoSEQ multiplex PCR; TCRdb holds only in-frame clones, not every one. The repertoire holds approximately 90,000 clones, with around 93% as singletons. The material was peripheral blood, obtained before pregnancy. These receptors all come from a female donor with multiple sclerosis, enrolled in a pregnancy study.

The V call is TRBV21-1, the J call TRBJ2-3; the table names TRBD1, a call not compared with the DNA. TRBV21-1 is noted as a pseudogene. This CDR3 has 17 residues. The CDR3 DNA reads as TGTGCCAGCAGCCCCCAGGGGGCCTTAAGTTCAGGGGATACGCAGTATTTT. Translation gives CASSPQGALSSGDTQYF.

CDR3 protein: CASSTGFEGYGYTF. The CDR3 DNA reads as TGTGCCAGCAGTACAGGGTTTGAAGGCTATGGCTACACCTTC. This rearrangement joins TRBV2 to TRBJ1-2; perhaps TRBD1 as D (6 bases). Germline lookup yields CDR1 SNHLY and CDR2 FYNNEI. CDR3 length: 14 residues. V lost 5 bases and J lost 4, with 14 bases in between.

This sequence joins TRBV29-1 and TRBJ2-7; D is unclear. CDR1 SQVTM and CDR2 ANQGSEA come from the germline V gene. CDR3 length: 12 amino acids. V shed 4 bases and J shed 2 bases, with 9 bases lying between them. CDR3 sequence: CSVGQSAYEQYF. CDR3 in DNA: TGCAGCGTTGGTCAGTCTGCCTACGAGCAGTACTTC.

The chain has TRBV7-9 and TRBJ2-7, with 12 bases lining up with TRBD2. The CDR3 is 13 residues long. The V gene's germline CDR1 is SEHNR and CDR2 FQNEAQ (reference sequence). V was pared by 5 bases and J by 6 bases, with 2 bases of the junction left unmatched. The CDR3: CASSKLAGGEQYF. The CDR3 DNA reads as TGTGCCAGCAGCAAACTAGCGGGAGGCGAGCAGTACTTC.

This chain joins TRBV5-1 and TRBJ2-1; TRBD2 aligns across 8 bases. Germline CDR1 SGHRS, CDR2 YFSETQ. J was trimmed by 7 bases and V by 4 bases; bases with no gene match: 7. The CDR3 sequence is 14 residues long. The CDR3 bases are TGCGCCAGCAGCACGGGACTAGATAGGAATGAGCAGTTCTTC. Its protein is CASSTGLDRNEQFF. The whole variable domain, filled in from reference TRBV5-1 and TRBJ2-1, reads KAGVTQTPRYLIKTRGQQVTLSCSPISGHRSVSWYQQTPGQGLQFLFEYFSETQRNKGNFPGRFSGRQFSNSRSEMNVSTLELGDSALYLCASSTGLDRNEQFFGPGTRLTVL.

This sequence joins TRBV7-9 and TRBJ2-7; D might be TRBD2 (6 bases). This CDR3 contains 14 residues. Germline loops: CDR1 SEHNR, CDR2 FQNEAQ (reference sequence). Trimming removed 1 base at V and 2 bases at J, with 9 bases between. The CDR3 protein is CASSLGGVTYEQYF. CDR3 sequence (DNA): TGTGCCAGCAGCTTAGGGGGGGTCACCTACGAGCAGTACTTC.

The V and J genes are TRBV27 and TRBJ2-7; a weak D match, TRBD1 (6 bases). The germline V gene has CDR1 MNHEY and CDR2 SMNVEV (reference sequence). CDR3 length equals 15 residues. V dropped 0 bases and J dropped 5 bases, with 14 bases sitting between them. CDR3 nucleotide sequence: TGTGCCAGCAGTTTATCACCTACAGGGTTCCACGAGCAGTACTTC. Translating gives CASSLSPTGFHEQYF.

The CDR3 sequence: CASSEKTGGEAFF. Written as DNA, the CDR3 is TGTGCCAGCAGCGAAAAAACGGGGGGTGAAGCTTTCTTT. The chain couples TRBV5-4 to TRBJ1-1; a possible D gene is TRBD1 (5 bases). Germline-derived CDR1 and CDR2 are SGHNT and YYREEE (reference sequence). The V end lost 4 bases, the J end lost 7 bases, and 14 bases lay between the germline ends. The CDR3 extends over 13 amino acids.

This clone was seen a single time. CDR3 bases: TGTGCCAGCAGCTTAACTAGGCAGACTAACACCGGGGAGCTGTTTTTT. This sequence encodes CASSLTRQTNTGELFF. This rearrangement joins TRBV7-3 to TRBJ2-2; D gene ambiguous. Germline CDR1 reads SGHTA; CDR2 reads FQGTGA. The CDR3 has 16 amino acids. V dropped 0 bases and J dropped 2 bases, with 10 bases sitting between them.

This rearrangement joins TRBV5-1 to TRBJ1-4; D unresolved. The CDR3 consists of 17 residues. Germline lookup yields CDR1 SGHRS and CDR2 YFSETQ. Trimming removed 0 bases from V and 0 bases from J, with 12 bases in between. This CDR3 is CASSLGQRSATNEKLFF. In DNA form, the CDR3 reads TGCGCCAGCAGCTTGGGACAAAGATCCGCAACTAATGAAAAACTGTTTTTT.

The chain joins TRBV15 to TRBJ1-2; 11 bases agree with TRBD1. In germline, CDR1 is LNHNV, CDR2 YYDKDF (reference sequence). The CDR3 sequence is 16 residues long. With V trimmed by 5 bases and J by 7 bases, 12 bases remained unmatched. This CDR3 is CATSENVGQGAGGYTF. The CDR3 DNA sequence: TGTGCCACCAGCGAAAACGTAGGACAGGGGGCGGGTGGCTACACCTTC.

CDR3 DNA: TGTGCCATCAGTGAAGGGGCAGGGGCTAACTATGGCTACACCTTC. Protein sequence: CAISEGAGANYGYTF. The chain employs TRBV10-3 and TRBJ1-2, with D perhaps matching TRBD1 (6 bases). This CDR3 is 15 amino acids long. With 3 bases removed from V and 0 bases from J, the gap between germline ends came to 11 bases. Germline V lookup: CDR1 ENHRY, CDR2 SYGVKD.

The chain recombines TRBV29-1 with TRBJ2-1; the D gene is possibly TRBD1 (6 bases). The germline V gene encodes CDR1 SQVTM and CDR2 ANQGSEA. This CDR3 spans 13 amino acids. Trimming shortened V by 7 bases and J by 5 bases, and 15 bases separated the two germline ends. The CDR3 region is CSGSPGTNNEQFF. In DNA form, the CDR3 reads TGCAGCGGGTCTCCCGGGACAAACAATGAGCAGTTCTTC.

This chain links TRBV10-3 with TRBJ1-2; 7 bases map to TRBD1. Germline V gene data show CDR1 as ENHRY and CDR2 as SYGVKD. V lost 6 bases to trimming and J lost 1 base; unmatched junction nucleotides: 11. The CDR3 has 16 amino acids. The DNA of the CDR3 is TGTGCCATCAGGACCGGGACAGCCTTAATTAACTATGGCTACACCTTC. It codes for CAIRTGTALINYGYTF.

CDR3 amino acids: CASSSPNRGPPPAIQYF. CDR3 DNA: TGTGCCAGCAGCTCCCCCAACAGGGGGCCTCCTCCAGCCATTCAGTACTTC. The gene calls are TRBV7-9 and TRBJ2-4; TRBD1 matches at 9 bases. Germline lookup yields CDR1 SEHNR and CDR2 FQNEAQ (reference sequence). CDR3 length equals 17 residues. The junction had 16 bases not matched to a gene; V was cut back by 4 bases and J by 9 bases.

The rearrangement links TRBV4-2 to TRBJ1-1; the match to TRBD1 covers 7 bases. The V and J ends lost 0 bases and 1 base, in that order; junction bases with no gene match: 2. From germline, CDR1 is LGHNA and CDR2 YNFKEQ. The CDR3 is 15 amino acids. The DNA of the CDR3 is TGTGCCAGCAGCCAAGAAAGGGACAGGAACACTGAAGCTTTCTTT. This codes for CASSQERDRNTEAFF.

The CDR3 sequence is CASSSELVAGDVDTQYF. In DNA, the CDR3 is TGCGCCAGCAGCTCGGAGTTAGTAGCGGGAGATGTAGATACGCAGTATTTT. The rearrangement joins TRBV5-1 to TRBJ2-3; 9 nucleotides align to TRBD2. The germline gives CDR1 SGHRS, CDR2 YFSETQ. Trimming at V came to 3 bases and at J to 5 bases, leaving 13 bases not matched to a gene. This CDR3 spans 17 amino acids. Looking up the rest from reference TRBV5-1 and TRBJ2-3 gives the full variable domain: KAGVTQTPRYLIKTRGQQVTLSCSPISGHRSVSWYQQTPGQGLQFLFEYFSETQRNKGNFPGRFSGRQFSNSRSEMNVSTLELGDSALYLCASSSELVAGDVDTQYFGPGTRLTVL.

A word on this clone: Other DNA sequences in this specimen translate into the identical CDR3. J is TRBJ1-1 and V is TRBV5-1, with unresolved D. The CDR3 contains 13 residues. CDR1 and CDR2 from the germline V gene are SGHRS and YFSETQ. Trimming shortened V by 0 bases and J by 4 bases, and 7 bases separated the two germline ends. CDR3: CASSLGGGTEAFF. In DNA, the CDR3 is TGCGCCAGCAGCTTGGGCGGAGGCACTGAAGCTTTCTTT.